Listed here are 15 T cell receptor beta chains from one sample, sequenced in a study of human T cells and chemical hapten exposure. MiXCR was run by TCRdb on the 5' RACE reads, yielding one entry per CDR3 protein. The table lists some 150,000 distinct CDR3 sequences, approximately 4% of them singletons. Unfractionated whole blood was the source of the extracted total RNA. The receptors were sampled from a female donor in good health.

In its sample, this clonotype was seen a few times. The chain carries TRBV29-1 and TRBJ2-1, with D tentatively TRBD2 (7 bases). CDR1 is SQVTM and CDR2 is ANQGSEA in the germline V gene. V was pared by 7 bases and J by 2 bases, with 15 bases between. The CDR3 length is 14 residues. CDR3: CSGTGRGAYNEQFF. The CDR3 region has the DNA TGCAGCGGAACAGGGAGGGGGGCCTACAATGAGCAGTTCTTC.

In its sample, this clonotype was seen a few times. The chain uses TRBV20-1 and TRBJ2-1; D gene ambiguous. V was cut by 3 bases and J by 10 bases, with 16 bases left in between. Per the germline V gene, CDR1 is DFQATT and CDR2 is SNEGSKA (reference sequence). The length of the CDR3 is 13 residues. This chain's CDR3 is CSARYPRVLEQFF. The CDR3 DNA reads TGCAGTGCTAGGTATCCACGAGTTTTGGAGCAGTTCTTC.

This clonotype was detected ten times or more. V gene TRBV24-1 combines with J gene TRBJ1-5, with D perhaps matching TRBD1 (5 bases). Per the germline V gene, CDR1 is KGHDR and CDR2 is SFDVKD. CDR3 length: 14 amino acids. V gave up 8 bases and J gave up 2 bases, with 12 bases separating them. CDR3 DNA sequence: TGTGCCACCAATAGCCGGGACGGCAATCAGCCCCAGCATTTT. Residues: CATNSRDGNQPQHF.

This clonotype was counted at least ten times. The CDR3 reads CASSFQGFNEKLFF. Written as DNA, the CDR3 is TGTGCCAGCAGCTTCCAGGGCTTTAATGAAAAACTGTTTTTT. The J gene is TRBJ1-4, the V gene TRBV7-2; D perhaps matches TRBD1 (5 bases). CDR3 length equals 14 residues. Germline CDR1 and CDR2: SGHTA and FQGNSA. V was trimmed by 3 bases and J by 4 bases, leaving 9 bases between them. Variable domain in full (rest from reference TRBV7-2 and TRBJ1-4): GAGVSQSPSNKVTEKGKDVELRCDPISGHTALYWYRQSLGQGLEFLIYFQGNSAPDKSGLPSDRFSAERTGGSVSTLTIQRTQQEDSAVYLCASSFQGFNEKLFFGSGTQLSVL.

In its sample, this clonotype was seen many times. The chain links TRBV20-1 to TRBJ1-1; D unresolved. V gave up 5 bases and J gave up 0 bases, with 13 bases separating them. This CDR3 comprises 14 residues. In germline, CDR1 is DFQATT, CDR2 SNEGSKA (reference sequence). CDR3 bases: TGCAGTGCTGGCGCCGGTCTCATGAACACTGAAGCTTTCTTT. This translates into CSAGAGLMNTEAFF.

This clonotype has a count of ten or more. The chain carries TRBV28 and TRBJ1-1; 9 positions match TRBD1. J gave up 10 bases and V 2 bases, and 8 bases lay outside the gene matches. Germline loops: CDR1 MDHEN, CDR2 SYDVKM. CDR3 length equals 14 residues. CDR3 sequence reads: CASSLGQNRGRAFF. The CDR3 DNA is TGTGCCAGCAGTTTAGGTCAAAACAGGGGGCGAGCTTTCTTT.

This clonotype occurred many times. This chain uses TRBV18 with TRBJ1-3; no reliable D call. The V gene lost 0 bases and the J gene lost 0 bases, with 12 bases spanning the gap. This CDR3 has 17 amino acids. Germline assignment: CDR1 KGHSH and CDR2 LQKENI. CDR3 in amino acids: CASSPPAGLDSGNTIYF. The CDR3 bases are TGTGCCAGCTCACCACCGGCTGGGCTCGACTCTGGAAACACCATATATTTT.

This clonotype has a count of ten or more. The genes are TRBV12-3 or TRBV12-4 and TRBJ2-3, with a tentative D call TRBD1 (6 bases). The CDR3 covers 14 residues. Between the trimmed V and J ends, which lost 6 bases and 3 bases, there was a span of 13 bases. Here the CDR3 reads CASRGARGTDTQYF. The CDR3 nucleotides read TGTGCCAGCAGGGGGGCCCGTGGGACAGATACGCAGTATTTT.

This clonotype was observed at least ten times. The genes are TRBV11-2 and TRBJ2-6; D not resolved. Trimming shortened V by 1 base and J by 4 bases, and 8 bases separated the two germline ends. The CDR3 is 15 amino acids. The V gene's germline CDR1 is SGHAT and CDR2 FQNNGV. The CDR3 loop reads CASSLGFGGANVLTF. CDR3 coding DNA: TGTGCCAGCAGCTTAGGGTTTGGAGGGGCCAACGTCCTGACTTTC.

This clonotype was observed a handful of times. The chain employs TRBV12-3 or TRBV12-4 and TRBJ1-5; 10 nucleotides match TRBD1. The CDR3 contains 15 residues. J lost 5 bases, V lost 4 bases, and 5 bases had no gene match. In DNA, the CDR3 is TGTGCCAGCAGTTCCACCGGGACAGGGGATCAGCCCCAGCATTTT. Translation gives CASSSTGTGDQPQHF.

The sample holds many counts of this clonotype. The chain combines TRBV3-1 with TRBJ1-1, with D unclear. V was trimmed by 0 bases and J by 0 bases, leaving 8 bases between them. The germline gives CDR1 LGHDT, CDR2 YNNKEL (reference sequence). The CDR3 length is 15 residues. CDR3 sequence: CASSQDRRMNTEAFF. CDR3 sequence (DNA): TGTGCCAGCAGCCAAGATAGGAGGATGAACACTGAAGCTTTCTTT.

This clonotype was detected ten times or more. V gene TRBV5-1 combines with J gene TRBJ2-1, with a tentative D call TRBD1 (5 bases). The V gene's germline CDR1 is SGHRS and CDR2 YFSETQ. V was cut by 0 bases and J by 3 bases, with 13 bases left in between. There are 16 residues in the CDR3. CDR3 amino acids: CASSLGFQGFYNEQFF. The CDR3 bases are TGCGCCAGCAGCTTGGGTTTCCAGGGATTCTACAATGAGCAGTTCTTC. Full variable domain (outside the CDR3, taken from reference TRBV5-1 and TRBJ2-1): KAGVTQTPRYLIKTRGQQVTLSCSPISGHRSVSWYQQTPGQGLQFLFEYFSETQRNKGNFPGRFSGRQFSNSRSEMNVSTLELGDSALYLCASSLGFQGFYNEQFFGPGTRLTVL.

There are many counts of this clonotype. The gene calls are TRBV5-1 and TRBJ2-1, with D perhaps matching TRBD1 or TRBD2 (5 bases each). V gave up 0 bases and J gave up 7 bases, with 23 bases separating them. Looked up from germline, CDR1 is SGHRS and CDR2 is YFSETQ. The CDR3 spans 18 residues. CDR3 loop: CASSLEGSRWGTGNEQFF. The CDR3 nucleotides are TGCGCCAGCAGCTTGGAAGGATCCCGTTGGGGGACGGGGAATGAGCAGTTCTTC. Full variable domain (outside the CDR3, taken from reference TRBV5-1 and TRBJ2-1): KAGVTQTPRYLIKTRGQQVTLSCSPISGHRSVSWYQQTPGQGLQFLFEYFSETQRNKGNFPGRFSGRQFSNSRSEMNVSTLELGDSALYLCASSLEGSRWGTGNEQFFGPGTRLTVL.

This clonotype was counted only a few times. CDR3: CASSSPGGAGTEAFF. CDR3 in DNA: TGTGCCAGCAGCTCCCCGGGGGGCGCGGGCACTGAAGCTTTCTTT. The gene calls are TRBV7-9 and TRBJ1-1, with a weak D call TRBD1 (6 bases). Germline-derived CDR1 and CDR2 are SEHNR and FQNEAQ (reference sequence). The CDR3 length is 15 residues. Trimming removed 4 bases from V and 4 bases from J, with 16 bases in between.

The CDR3 sequence is CASSPHYGEDTQYF. CDR3 nucleotides: TGTGCCAGCAGCCCACATTACGGGGAAGATACGCAGTATTTT. This rearrangement joins TRBV11-1 to TRBJ2-3; the D gene is possibly TRBD2 (5 bases). V was clipped by 5 bases and J by 5 bases, with 14 bases between them. The CDR3 length is 14 residues. CDR1 and CDR2 (germline): SGHAT, FQDESV (reference sequence).